These 20 T cell receptor beta chains came from one sample sequenced in a study of T cells in Graves' hyperthyroidism and ophthalmopathy. From RNA transcripts, TCR beta CDR3 regions were amplified. RT-PCR in the first round (using the HTBI primer set) targeted the TCR CDR3. A single record per CDR3 protein comes from TCRdb applying MiXCR to the multiplex PCR reads. The sample consists of about 510,000 distinct CDR3 sequences, roughly 45% of them appearing once. Sequenced sample: peripheral blood or thyroid tissue (not recorded which). These receptors all come from an adult woman with Graves' disease, either hyperthyroidism or ophthalmopathy (not recorded which).

The chain couples TRBV7-2 to TRBJ1-3; D is unclear. CDR3 length: 14 amino acids. CDR1 is SGHTA and CDR2 is FQGNSA in the germline V gene. Trimming stripped 5 bases from V and 1 base from J, with 9 bases between. CDR3 sequence: CASSRSGSGNTIYF. The CDR3 coding sequence is TGTGCCAGCAGCCGTTCGGGGTCTGGAAACACCATATATTTT.

This sequence joins TRBV30 and TRBJ2-7; D is undetermined. V lost 0 bases and J lost 8, with 8 bases in between. Germline V CDR1 and CDR2: GTSNPN, SVGIG (reference sequence). The CDR3 runs 11 residues. The CDR3 protein is CAWSVTGKQYF. The CDR3 coding sequence is TGTGCCTGGAGTGTAACGGGCAAGCAGTACTTC.

Only a few counts were recorded for this clonotype. The chain uses TRBV20-1 and TRBJ2-5; TRBD1 matches 8 bases. The ends lost 4 bases at V and 2 bases at J; junction bases unmatched: 6. Germline CDR1 reads DFQATT; CDR2 reads SNEGSKA (reference sequence). The CDR3 is 14 amino acids. The CDR3 DNA reads as TGCAGTGCTAAGACAGGGGTTCCACAAGAGACCCAGTACTTC. Protein product: CSAKTGVPQETQYF.

The sample holds many counts of this clonotype. CDR3 protein: CSVVSGRGSGELFF. CDR3 nucleotides: TGCAGCGTAGTTAGCGGGAGGGGAAGCGGGGAGCTGTTTTTT. The chain joins TRBV29-1 to TRBJ2-2; 11 bases fit TRBD2. The germline V gene has CDR1 SQVTM and CDR2 ANQGSEA. V was pared by 6 bases and J by 7 bases, with 7 bases of the junction left unmatched. The CDR3 is 14 residues long.

In its sample, this clonotype was seen many times. This chain uses TRBV20-1 with TRBJ2-7, with 7 bases that match TRBD1. CDR1 is DFQATT, CDR2 SNEGSKA, per germline (reference sequence). The CDR3 covers 13 residues. Unmatched junction bases numbered 10, after V lost 5 bases and J lost 6 bases. The CDR3: CSAPRTGSAEQYF. The CDR3 nucleotides are TGCAGTGCTCCTAGGACAGGTTCCGCCGAGCAGTACTTC.

This clonotype was seen at least ten times. The V call is TRBV5-1, the J call TRBJ1-1; D is uncertain. CDR3 length: 15 amino acids. CDR1 and CDR2 (germline): SGHRS, YFSETQ. Trimming removed 4 bases at V and 2 bases at J, with 15 bases between. The CDR3 nucleotides are TGCGCCAGCAGCCAGGAGGGTTCAGCTAACACTGAAGCTTTCTTT. Translating it yields CASSQEGSANTEAFF.

In its sample, this clonotype was seen once. The chain is built from TRBV7-9 and TRBJ2-4; D is undetermined. The CDR3 sequence is 12 residues long. Germline V gene lookup returns CDR1 SEHNR and CDR2 FQNEAQ (reference sequence). V gave up 6 bases and J gave up 4 bases, with 7 bases separating them. DNA of the CDR3: TGTGCCAGCAGAGGCCAGAAAAACATTCAGTACTTC. It is translated as CASRGQKNIQYF.

This clonotype was detected once. This chain connects TRBV6-5 to TRBJ1-2; tentative D call: TRBD1 (6 bases). The CDR3 covers 13 residues. CDR1 and CDR2 (germline): MNHEY, SVGAGI. V lost 8 bases and J lost 2, with 12 bases in between. CDR3 sequence: CASGGDRNYGYTF. In DNA form, the CDR3 reads TGTGCCAGCGGGGGTGACAGGAACTATGGCTACACCTTC.

To note about this clonotype: Germline is not matched at one junction end, which may reflect a read error. The chain employs TRBV7-2 and TRBJ1-1; 10 bases map to TRBD1. Germline V gene lookup returns CDR1 SGHTA and CDR2 FQGNSA. The CDR3 is 15 amino acids. CDR3 residues: CASSFGQGGDTEAFF. The CDR3 DNA follows: TGCGCCAGCAGCTTTGGACAGGGGGGGGACACTGAAGCTTTCTTT.

This chain connects TRBV19 to TRBJ2-7; D is tentatively TRBD1 or TRBD2 (5 bases each). V was cut by 4 bases and J by 1 base, with 14 bases left in between. This CDR3 is 15 amino acids long. Germline V gene sequence: CDR1 LNHDA, CDR2 SQIVND (reference sequence). CDR3 sequence (DNA): TGTGCCAGTAGTACTTGGGACGCAGGATCCTACGAGCAGTACTTC. It is translated as CASSTWDAGSYEQYF.

The sample holds a few counts of this clonotype. The rearrangement uses TRBV29-1 and TRBJ1-1, with D unresolved. Germline lookup yields CDR1 SQVTM and CDR2 ANQGSEA. The CDR3 loop spans 13 amino acids. V was clipped by 2 bases and J by 10 bases, with 17 bases between them. The CDR3 DNA follows: TGCAGCGTTGAACAGGACCGGGTTGGTAGAGCTTTCTTT. Protein product: CSVEQDRVGRAFF.

This clonotype was detected only a few times. The J gene is TRBJ1-5, the V gene TRBV15; a possible D gene is TRBD1 (5 bases). V was pared by 8 bases and J by 0 bases, with 8 bases between. CDR1 is LNHNV and CDR2 is YYDKDF in the germline V gene (reference sequence). There are 13 residues in the CDR3. The CDR3 protein is CATRGHSNQPQHF. The CDR3, as DNA: TGTGCCACCCGTGGACATAGCAATCAGCCCCAGCATTTT.

This clonotype was seen more than once but under ten times. The V gene is TRBV9, the J gene TRBJ1-1, with D unclear. In germline, CDR1 is SGDLS, CDR2 YYNGEE. This CDR3 contains 13 residues. V shed 7 bases and J shed 1 base, with 11 bases lying between them. The DNA for the CDR3 is TGTGCCAGCGCGTCCAGGACGAACACTGAAGCTTTCTTT. Translation gives CASASRTNTEAFF. Full variable domain (rest looked up from reference TRBV9 and TRBJ1-1): DSGVTQTPKHLITATGQRVTLRCSPRSGDLSVYWYQQSLDQGLQFLIQYYNGEERAKGNILERFSAQQFPDLHSELNLSSLELGDSALYFCASASRTNTEAFFGQGTRLTVV.

This clonotype has ten or more counts. The J gene is TRBJ1-6, the V gene TRBV10-2; the D is unclear. CDR3 size: 14 residues. The V gene's germline CDR1 is WSHSY and CDR2 SAAADI. Trimming cost V 0 bases and J 10 bases, with 10 bases left between them. Here the CDR3 DNA reads TGCGCCAGCAGTGAGTCGACCCTTTGGTCACCCCTCCACTTT. It yields the protein CASSESTLWSPLHF.

The genes are TRBV5-1 and TRBJ1-2; TRBD1 agrees at 8 bases. The V segment lost 4 bases and the J segment 8 bases; nucleotides outside the gene matches: 4. The CDR3 loop spans 12 amino acids. CDR1 SGHRS and CDR2 YFSETQ come from the germline V gene. The CDR3 loop reads CASSPDREGYTF. CDR3 DNA: TGCGCCAGCAGCCCGGACAGGGAAGGCTACACCTTC.

The gene calls are TRBV20-1 and TRBJ1-6, with D uncertain. The CDR3 loop spans 12 amino acids. The germline V gene encodes CDR1 DFQATT and CDR2 SNEGSKA (reference sequence). V gave up 0 bases and J gave up 9 bases, with 6 bases separating them. As DNA, the CDR3 is TGCAGTGCTAGAGATCAGAGTTCACCCCTCCACTTT. Translating gives CSARDQSSPLHF.

In this sample, this clonotype turned up many times. CDR3 region: CASSQALNQPQHF. The CDR3 bases are TGTGCCAGCAGCCAAGCTCTCAATCAGCCCCAGCATTTT. The chain recombines TRBV14 with TRBJ1-5; no definite D call. CDR1 is SGHDN and CDR2 is FVKESK in the germline V gene. Trimming cost V 1 base and J 3 bases, with 4 bases left between them. This CDR3 comprises 13 residues.

This clonotype was detected ten times or more. CDR3 sequence (DNA): TGTGCCAGCAGCTCAACACTAGACTTTAATCAGTACTTC. Translation: CASSSTLDFNQYF. The chain couples TRBV7-9 to TRBJ2-7; weak D call: TRBD2 (5 bases). Per germline, CDR1 SEHNR and CDR2 FQNEAQ (reference sequence). There are 13 residues in the CDR3. The germline V and J ends were trimmed by 4 bases and 10 bases, with 17 bases remaining between them.

The V gene is TRBV2, the J gene TRBJ2-7, with 7 bases lining up with TRBD1. Trimming took 6 bases from V and 5 from J; bases not matched to a gene: 7. Germline assignment: CDR1 SNHLY and CDR2 FYNNEI. The CDR3 runs 13 residues. The chain's CDR3 is CASSIDRDHEQYF. The DNA of the CDR3 is TGTGCCAGCAGCATCGACAGGGACCACGAGCAGTACTTC.

V gene TRBV4-1 combines with J gene TRBJ1-2; D is possibly TRBD1 (5 bases). Deletions cut 4 bases from V and 4 bases from J, with 16 bases between. This CDR3 is 15 amino acids long. Germline V gene data show CDR1 as MGHRA and CDR2 as YSYEKL. The CDR3 bases are TGCGCCAGCAGCCCGCCAGCAAGGGGCCTCTATGGCTACACCTTC. Encoded protein: CASSPPARGLYGYTF.